A single sample is the source of the 22 T cell receptor beta chains below, sequenced in a study of T cells in Graves' hyperthyroidism and ophthalmopathy. Researchers amplified the TCR beta CDR3 regions from RNA transcripts. The HTBI set primed first-round TCR CDR3 RT-PCR. MiXCR, run by TCRdb on the multiplex PCR reads, gives a single entry per CDR3 protein. The table lists 100,000 to 130,000 distinct CDR3 sequences, 16% of them singletons. Sequencing input: blood. These receptors all stem from a woman aged 45 to 65 with Graves' hyperthyroidism.

This clonotype qualifies as medium-sized. The V and J genes are TRBV20-1 and TRBJ2-1; no clear D gene. The CDR3 consists of 14 residues. V dropped 3 bases and J dropped 1 base, with 10 bases sitting between them. CDR1 is DFQATT and CDR2 is SNEGSKA in the germline V gene (reference sequence). Written as DNA, the CDR3 is TGCAGTGCTAGTGGTCGGGTATCCTACAATGAGCAGTTCTTC. Its protein product is CSASGRVSYNEQFF.

The sample holds many counts of this clonotype. The rearrangement uses TRBV5-1 and TRBJ1-1; D gene ambiguous. Trimming cost V 0 bases and J 1 base, with 7 bases left between them. In germline, CDR1 is SGHRS, CDR2 YFSETQ. The CDR3 extends over 14 amino acids. CDR3 sequence: CASSLGSGNTEAFF. DNA for the CDR3: TGCGCCAGCAGCTTGGGGTCAGGGAACACTGAAGCTTTCTTT. Looking up the rest from reference TRBV5-1 and TRBJ1-1 gives the full variable domain: KAGVTQTPRYLIKTRGQQVTLSCSPISGHRSVSWYQQTPGQGLQFLFEYFSETQRNKGNFPGRFSGRQFSNSRSEMNVSTLELGDSALYLCASSLGSGNTEAFFGQGTRLTVV.

The rearrangement links TRBV12-3 or TRBV12-4 to TRBJ2-7; 9 bases match TRBD2. There are 16 residues in the CDR3. V lost 8 bases and J lost 2; bases outside the gene matches: 13. This chain's CDR3 is CASPRVSGSPTYEQYF. The CDR3 bases are TGTGCCAGCCCTAGAGTTAGCGGGAGCCCCACCTACGAGCAGTACTTC.

This clonotype was detected a few times. The chain has TRBV5-1 and TRBJ1-1; TRBD1 is a possible D gene (6 bases). The germline CDR1 and CDR2 sequences are SGHRS and YFSETQ. The CDR3 spans 15 residues. V gave up 0 bases and J gave up 1 base, with 10 bases separating them. The CDR3 reads CASSLGGGRNTEAFF. As DNA, the CDR3 is TGCGCCAGCAGCTTGGGGGGGGGCCGGAACACTGAAGCTTTCTTT.

This chain links TRBV11-2 with TRBJ1-2; 7 nucleotides line up with TRBD1. The CDR3 length is 13 residues. CDR1 is SGHAT and CDR2 is FQNNGV in the germline V gene. The J segment lost 6 bases and the V segment lost 0 bases, leaving 1 base of the junction unmatched. The CDR3 reads CASSLDDRDGYTF. The CDR3 coding sequence is TGTGCCAGCAGCTTAGACGACAGGGATGGCTACACCTTC. The full variable domain, completed using reference TRBV11-2 and TRBJ1-2, is EAGVAQSPRYKIIEKRQSVAFWCNPISGHATLYWYQQILGQGPKLLIQFQNNGVVDDSQLPKDRFSAERLKGVDSTLKIQPAKLEDSAVYLCASSLDDRDGYTFGSGTRLTVV.

This clonotype was observed many times. V gene TRBV20-1 combines with J gene TRBJ2-1, with 8 bases that match TRBD1. Germline V gene sequence: CDR1 DFQATT, CDR2 SNEGSKA (reference sequence). The CDR3 totals 13 residues. V shed 4 bases and J 3 bases; nucleotides not matched to a gene: 2. The CDR3 coding sequence is TGCAGTGCTACTGGACAGGGCTACAATGAGCAGTTCTTC. This gives the protein CSATGQGYNEQFF.

This clonotype showed up just a few times. A much larger clone lies a single base off, so this may be a read error. V gene TRBV7-3 combines with J gene TRBJ1-1, with D unresolved. This CDR3 region has 14 residues. Germline values: CDR1 SGHTA, CDR2 FQGTGA. CDR3 sequence (DNA): TGTGCCAGCAGCCTAATTTTGGTAAATACTGAAGCTTCCTTT. This codes for CASSLILVNTEASF.

This clonotype was seen repeatedly, ten times or more. In nucleotides, the CDR3 is TGTGCCAGCCGGACAGGGAACAATGAGCAGTTCTTC. Translating it yields CASRTGNNEQFF. V usage is TRBV27 and J usage is TRBJ2-1; 8 bases match TRBD1. V was clipped by 8 bases and J by 5 bases; unmatched bases: 2. Germline values: CDR1 MNHEY, CDR2 SMNVEV (reference sequence). The CDR3 sequence is 12 residues long.

This clonotype was seen many times. This chain joins TRBV7-6 and TRBJ2-5; a weak D match, TRBD2 (5 bases). The V gene lost 2 bases and the J gene lost 1 base, with 11 bases spanning the gap. This CDR3 contains 15 residues. Germline V gene sequence: CDR1 SGHVS, CDR2 FNYEAQ. CDR3 protein: CASSLWAGRQETQYF. In nucleotides, the CDR3 is TGTGCCAGCAGCTTATGGGCGGGCCGCCAAGAGACCCAGTACTTC.

This sequence joins TRBV13 and TRBJ2-5; D possibly uses TRBD1 or TRBD2 (5 bases each). The V and J ends lost 6 bases and 5 bases respectively, with 16 bases between them. The V gene's germline CDR1 is PRHDT and CDR2 FYEKMQ (reference sequence). The length of the CDR3 is 14 residues. For the CDR3, the DNA is TGTGCCAGCAGGCCTCCAGGGCGGGTCGAGACCCAGTACTTC. Its protein product is CASRPPGRVETQYF.

At least ten counts were recorded for this clonotype. The J gene is TRBJ1-5, the V gene TRBV15; 11 nucleotides agree with TRBD1. There are 16 residues in the CDR3. CDR1 and CDR2 (germline): LNHNV, YYDKDF (reference sequence). The V gene end was trimmed by 2 bases and the J gene end by 3 bases; junction bases not matched to a gene: 3. CDR3 amino acids: CATSRRTGGLNQPQHF. As DNA, the CDR3 is TGTGCCACCAGCAGAAGGACAGGGGGCCTCAATCAGCCCCAGCATTTT.

This clonotype was seen at least ten times. The chain recombines TRBV5-1 with TRBJ2-1, with 8 nucleotides matching TRBD2. The CDR3 spans 15 residues. The germline V gene encodes CDR1 SGHRS and CDR2 YFSETQ. V was pared by 4 bases and J by 5 bases, with 8 bases of the junction left unmatched. CDR3 DNA sequence: TGCGCCAGCAGCCCGGCTCCTAGCGGGCACAATGAGCAGTTCTTC. It yields the protein CASSPAPSGHNEQFF.

There are many counts of this clonotype. This rearrangement joins TRBV27 to TRBJ2-5; D is possibly TRBD1 (6 bases). The germline V gene has CDR1 MNHEY and CDR2 SMNVEV (reference sequence). The V and J ends lost 5 bases and 1 base respectively, with 20 bases between them. The CDR3 sequence is 17 residues long. DNA of the CDR3: TGTGCCAGCAGTCCCATAATCGCAGGGGTCGTCCAAGAGACCCAGTACTTC. Protein: CASSPIIAGVVQETQYF.

This clonotype was seen ten or more times. This chain joins TRBV28 and TRBJ1-6, with D hard to call. With 7 bases removed from V and 9 bases from J, the gap between germline ends came to 16 bases. CDR3 length equals 14 residues. CDR1 and CDR2 from the germline V gene are MDHEN and SYDVKM. CDR3: CASIKSAMGSPLHF. DNA for the CDR3: TGTGCCAGCATCAAATCAGCGATGGGTTCACCCCTCCACTTT.

At least ten counts were recorded for this clonotype. This chain joins TRBV10-3 and TRBJ2-7, with D perhaps TRBD1 (5 bases). CDR1 is ENHRY, CDR2 SYGVKD, per germline. V was shortened by 2 bases and J by 7 bases, with 12 bases between the two germline ends. The CDR3 is 13 residues long. This CDR3 reads CAISEEQAAEQYF. For the CDR3, the DNA is TGTGCCATCAGTGAGGAACAGGCCGCTGAGCAGTACTTC.

This clonotype came up a few times. The genes are TRBV6-4 and TRBJ2-1; 9 bases are shared with TRBD1. The germline gives CDR1 MRHNA, CDR2 SNTAGT. V trimming: 4 bases; J trimming: 6 bases; junction bases outside the gene matches: 7. The CDR3 extends over 15 amino acids. The CDR3 DNA sequence: TGTGCCAGCAGTGCAACCGGGACAGGGTTCAATGAGCAGTTCTTC. As protein: CASSATGTGFNEQFF.

This clonotype came up many times. The chain carries TRBV9 and TRBJ2-5; 8 bases line up with TRBD2. Germline V lookup: CDR1 SGDLS, CDR2 YYNGEE. The CDR3 covers 14 residues. V dropped 5 bases and J dropped 4; count of bases not matched to a gene: 7. CDR3 residues: CASSRRAGAETQYF. The CDR3 DNA reads TGTGCCAGCAGTCGTAGAGCGGGAGCAGAGACCCAGTACTTC.

This clonotype has ten or more counts. The rearrangement links TRBV28 to TRBJ2-7; 7 nucleotides match TRBD2. The CDR3 has 14 amino acids. CDR1 is MDHEN, CDR2 SYDVKM, per germline. Losses at the gene ends were 1 base for V and 5 bases for J; bases not matched to a gene: 5. In nucleotides, the CDR3 is TGTGCCAGCAGTTTATCTAGCGGATCACACGAGCAGTACGTC. Translation gives CASSLSSGSHEQYV.

There are a few counts of this clonotype. V usage is TRBV7-2 and J usage is TRBJ1-5; no definite D call. Germline V gene data show CDR1 as SGHTA and CDR2 as FQGNSA. The CDR3 is 14 residues long. Trimming pared 2 bases from V and 5 bases from J, leaving 10 bases between. This chain's CDR3 is CASSLSLGYQPQHF. Here the CDR3 DNA reads TGTGCCAGCAGCTTATCATTAGGTTATCAGCCCCAGCATTTT.

This clonotype was observed at least ten times. The chain has TRBV5-1 and TRBJ1-6; D is ambiguous. The V and J ends lost 1 base and 9 bases respectively, with 17 bases between them. Germline V lookup: CDR1 SGHRS, CDR2 YFSETQ. The CDR3 is made up of 16 amino acids. The CDR3 nucleotides are TGCGCCAGCAGCTTGCTCGGGTCTTCTTACCCTTCACCCCTCCACTTT. Amino acids: CASSLLGSSYPSPLHF.

This clonotype was detected ten times or more. The V and J genes are TRBV2 and TRBJ1-1, with 9 bases matching TRBD1. CDR3 length: 16 amino acids. Germline V CDR1 and CDR2: SNHLY, FYNNEI. V shed 4 bases and J 5 bases; nucleotides not matched to a gene: 11. The CDR3 loop is CASSVYLGQGSTEAFF. In nucleotides, the CDR3 is TGTGCCAGCAGTGTGTACCTCGGACAGGGGAGTACTGAAGCTTTCTTT. Full variable domain (remainder filled in from reference TRBV2 and TRBJ1-1): EPEVTQTPSHQVTQMGQEVILRCVPISNHLYFYWYRQILGQKVEFLVSFYNNEISEKSEIFDDQFSVERPDGSNFTLKIRSTKLEDSAMYFCASSVYLGQGSTEAFFGQGTRLTVV.

The J gene is TRBJ2-7, the V gene TRBV11-2; 8 positions match TRBD1. Germline V gene lookup returns CDR1 SGHAT and CDR2 FQNNGV. The CDR3 covers 17 residues. After removal of 5 bases from V and 2 bases from J, the junction contained 14 bases not matched to a gene. The CDR3 reads CASSQWPGRQGTYEQYF. CDR3 sequence (DNA): TGTGCCAGCAGCCAATGGCCGGGGAGACAGGGGACCTACGAGCAGTACTTC. The whole variable domain, remainder taken from reference TRBV11-2 and TRBJ2-7, is EAGVAQSPRYKIIEKRQSVAFWCNPISGHATLYWYQQILGQGPKLLIQFQNNGVVDDSQLPKDRFSAERLKGVDSTLKIQPAKLEDSAVYLCASSQWPGRQGTYEQYFGPGTRLTVT.